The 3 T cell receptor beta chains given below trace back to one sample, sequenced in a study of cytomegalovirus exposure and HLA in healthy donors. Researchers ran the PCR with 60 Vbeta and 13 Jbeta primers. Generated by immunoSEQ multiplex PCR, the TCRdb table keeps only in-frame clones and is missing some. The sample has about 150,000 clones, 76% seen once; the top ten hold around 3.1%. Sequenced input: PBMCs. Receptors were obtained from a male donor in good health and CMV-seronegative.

CDR3 sequence reads: CASREARRGGLSGELFF. For the CDR3, the DNA is TGTGCCAGCCGGGAGGCGCGGAGGGGGGGTTTGTCCGGGGAGCTGTTTTTT. This chain uses TRBV5-6 with TRBJ2-2, with D possibly matching TRBD2 (7 bases). The length of the CDR3 is 17 residues. With 7 bases removed from V and 6 bases from J, the gap between germline ends came to 25 bases. Per the germline V gene, CDR1 is SGHDT and CDR2 is YYEEEE.

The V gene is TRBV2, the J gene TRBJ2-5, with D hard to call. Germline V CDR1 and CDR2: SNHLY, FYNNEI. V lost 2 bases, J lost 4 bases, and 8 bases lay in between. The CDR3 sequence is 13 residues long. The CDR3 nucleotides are TGTGCCAGCAGTGAAATCCTCTTAGAGACCCAGTACTTC. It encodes CASSEILLETQYF.

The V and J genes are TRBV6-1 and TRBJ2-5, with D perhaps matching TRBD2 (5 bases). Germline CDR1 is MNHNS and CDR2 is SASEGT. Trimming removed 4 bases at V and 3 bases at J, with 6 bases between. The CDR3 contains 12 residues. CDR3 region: CASSVREETQYF. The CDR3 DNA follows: TGTGCCAGCAGTGTGCGGGAAGAGACCCAGTACTTC.